This is a list of T cell receptor beta chains from one sample in a study of T-cell reconstitution after alpha-beta-depleted transplantation in children. A single record per CDR3 protein comes from TCRdb applying MiXCR to the PCR reads. Found here are about 600,000 distinct CDR3 sequences, 10% to 15% of them singletons; the top ten hold 2.2%. The source was PBMCs, mostly from graft donor cells, collected 360 days after TCRalphabeta/CD19-depleted stem cell transplant. Source of these receptors: a male patient aged 10-17 years who had a stem cell transplant for acute myeloid leukemia, so the T cells may come from the graft donor. Both conserved end residues are part of each CDR3. Fields, in order: D gene, J gene, clone size, V gene, CDR3 DNA, CDR3 protein. D genes are given only for firm matches. The size entry is marked missing in some rows and otherwise reads once, few, many or a size class.

d_call: .; j_call: TRBJ2-7; clone_size: .; v_call: TRBV7-2; cdr3_nt: TGTGCCAGCAGCATTCGGACAGTCTTCTACTACGAGCAGTACTTC; cdr3_aa: CASSIRTVFYYEQYF
d_call: .; j_call: TRBJ2-5; clone_size: .; v_call: TRBV7-3; cdr3_nt: TGTGCCAGCAGCTTATCCGGCGTTTCGGCCCGGAGCTTC; cdr3_aa: CASSLSGVSARSF
d_call: TRBD2; j_call: TRBJ2-7; clone_size: many; v_call: TRBV5-1; cdr3_nt: TGCGCCAGCAGATGGACTAGCGGGAGTGGCTCCTACGAGCAGTACTTC; cdr3_aa: CASRWTSGSGSYEQYF
d_call: .; j_call: TRBJ2-7; clone_size: .; v_call: TRBV20-1; cdr3_nt: TGCAGTGCCGGGGGCATGATTAGCGCCCTCCTGGAGCAGTACTTC; cdr3_aa: CSAGGMISALLEQYF
d_call: TRBD2; j_call: TRBJ2-1; clone_size: .; v_call: TRBV29-1; cdr3_nt: TGCAGCGTTTTGGCACTAGCGGATAAATACAATGAGCAGTTCTTC; cdr3_aa: CSVLALADKYNEQFF
d_call: .; j_call: TRBJ2-1; clone_size: .; v_call: TRBV20-1; cdr3_nt: TGCAGTGCTGTCCCGGGACTCCTACAGTTCTTC; cdr3_aa: CSAVPGLLQFF
d_call: TRBD2; j_call: TRBJ2-3; clone_size: .; v_call: TRBV28; cdr3_nt: TGTGCCAGCAGTCGGACTAGCGGGAGGGCGGGCCTTAGCACAGATACGCAGTATTTT; cdr3_aa: CASSRTSGRAGLSTDTQYF
d_call: TRBD2; j_call: TRBJ2-7; clone_size: many; v_call: TRBV28; cdr3_nt: TGTGCCAGCAGTTCTAGCGGGAGTACCCACGAGCAGTACTTC; cdr3_aa: CASSSSGSTHEQYF
d_call: .; j_call: TRBJ2-5; clone_size: few; v_call: TRBV21-1; cdr3_nt: TGTGCCAGCTTACTGGGACAGGCTAAAGAGACCCAGTACTTC; cdr3_aa: CASLLGQAKETQYF
d_call: .; j_call: TRBJ2-7; clone_size: .; v_call: TRBV29-1; cdr3_nt: TGCAGCGCCCGGAGGTCAGGCGAGCAGTACTTC; cdr3_aa: CSARRSGEQYF
d_call: .; j_call: TRBJ2-5; clone_size: .; v_call: TRBV29-1; cdr3_nt: TGCAGCGCCCTACTCCGACTAGTTGAGACCCAGTACTTC; cdr3_aa: CSALLRLVETQYF
d_call: TRBD2; j_call: TRBJ2-7; clone_size: few; v_call: TRBV6-9; cdr3_nt: TGTGCCAGCACTGAACTAGCGGGAGGGATCTCCTACGAGCAGTACTTC; cdr3_aa: CASTELAGGISYEQYF
d_call: .; j_call: TRBJ2-1; clone_size: .; v_call: TRBV20-1; cdr3_nt: TGCAGTGCCAAGAGGTCGGGTTCGGAGCAGTTCTTC; cdr3_aa: CSAKRSGSEQFF
d_call: .; j_call: TRBJ1-5; clone_size: few; v_call: TRBV6-2/TRBV6-3; cdr3_nt: TGTGCCAGCAGACCCTACCGGCTGATCAGCAATCAGCCCCAGCATTTT; cdr3_aa: CASRPYRLISNQPQHF
d_call: .; j_call: TRBJ2-5; clone_size: .; v_call: TRBV28; cdr3_nt: TGTGCCAGCAGTCCACACTATCGGCTGGAGCAAGAGACCCAGTACTTC; cdr3_aa: CASSPHYRLEQETQYF
d_call: TRBD2; j_call: TRBJ2-7; clone_size: many; v_call: TRBV13; cdr3_nt: TGTGCCAGCAGTCCCTACACTAGCGGGAGTTACGAGCAGTACTTC; cdr3_aa: CASSPYTSGSYEQYF
d_call: .; j_call: TRBJ2-7; clone_size: few; v_call: TRBV4-1; cdr3_nt: TGCGCCAGCAGCCAAGATCCCCGCGAGCAGTACTTC; cdr3_aa: CASSQDPREQYF
d_call: TRBD2; j_call: TRBJ2-2; clone_size: many; v_call: TRBV5-6; cdr3_nt: TGTGCCAGCAGCTCTTTTAGCGGGAGCACCGGGGAGCTGTTTTTT; cdr3_aa: CASSSFSGSTGELFF
d_call: .; j_call: TRBJ2-3; clone_size: few; v_call: TRBV29-1; cdr3_nt: TGCAGCGTTGAAGCCCTCACAGATACGCAGTATTTT; cdr3_aa: CSVEALTDTQYF
d_call: .; j_call: TRBJ1-5; clone_size: .; v_call: TRBV11-2; cdr3_nt: TGTGCCAGCAGCCGCACGGGGGATAGCAATCAGCCCCAGCATTTT; cdr3_aa: CASSRTGDSNQPQHF
d_call: TRBD2; j_call: TRBJ2-5; clone_size: few; v_call: TRBV20-1; cdr3_nt: TGCAGTGCTAGACCTAGCGGGGTGGGCCAAGAGACCCAGTACTTC; cdr3_aa: CSARPSGVGQETQYF
d_call: TRBD2; j_call: TRBJ2-1; clone_size: few; v_call: TRBV28; cdr3_nt: TGTGCCAGCAGCAAGGGGGGACTAGCGGGAGGGCCCTCGTACAATGAGCAGTTCTTC; cdr3_aa: CASSKGGLAGGPSYNEQFF
d_call: TRBD2; j_call: TRBJ2-7; clone_size: many; v_call: TRBV28; cdr3_nt: TGTGCCAGCAGTTTAACGACAGGGTGGAATAGCGGGAGCTCCTACGAGCAGTACTTC; cdr3_aa: CASSLTTGWNSGSSYEQYF
d_call: .; j_call: TRBJ2-7; clone_size: many; v_call: TRBV20-1; cdr3_nt: TGCAGTGCTAGTGATAGCGGCTACGAGCAGTACTTC; cdr3_aa: CSASDSGYEQYF
d_call: TRBD2; j_call: TRBJ2-7; clone_size: many; v_call: TRBV7-2; cdr3_nt: TGTGCCAGCAGCTTTGGACCCACTAGCGGGGGTTCCTACGAGCAGTACTTC; cdr3_aa: CASSFGPTSGGSYEQYF
d_call: .; j_call: TRBJ1-1; clone_size: .; v_call: TRBV5-1; cdr3_nt: TGCGCCAGCAGCTTGGAAAGGTCCCCCCGTGAAGCTTTCTTT; cdr3_aa: CASSLERSPREAFF
d_call: .; j_call: TRBJ2-1; clone_size: .; v_call: TRBV3-1; cdr3_nt: TGTGCCAGCAGCCCCGGGGCCTACAATGAGCAGTTCTTC; cdr3_aa: CASSPGAYNEQFF
d_call: TRBD2; j_call: TRBJ2-7; clone_size: few; v_call: TRBV20-1; cdr3_nt: TGCAGTGCTAGAGATAATGGTCGGGAGGGCCCCGAGCAGTACTTC; cdr3_aa: CSARDNGREGPEQYF
d_call: TRBD1; j_call: TRBJ1-5; clone_size: .; v_call: TRBV4-3; cdr3_nt: TGCGCCAGCAGCCAGGGGGACAGGGCTGATCAGCCCCAGCATTTT; cdr3_aa: CASSQGDRADQPQHF
d_call: .; j_call: TRBJ1-5; clone_size: .; v_call: TRBV20-1; cdr3_nt: TGCAGTGTCCAAGGGAATCAGCCCCAGCATTTT; cdr3_aa: CSVQGNQPQHF
d_call: .; j_call: TRBJ2-1; clone_size: many; v_call: TRBV3-1; cdr3_nt: TGTGCCAGCAGCCAAGGGGGGGGCCCCCTACTCAATGAGCAGTTCTTC; cdr3_aa: CASSQGGGPLLNEQFF
d_call: TRBD1; j_call: TRBJ1-1; clone_size: many; v_call: TRBV5-1; cdr3_nt: TGCGCCAGGCCGACAGGGATGAACACTGAAGCTTTCTTT; cdr3_aa: CARPTGMNTEAFF
d_call: TRBD1; j_call: TRBJ2-7; clone_size: many; v_call: TRBV12-3/TRBV12-4; cdr3_nt: TGTGCCAGCAGTCACGAAAGGGACAGTAATATGTTGAACTACGAGCAGTACTTC; cdr3_aa: CASSHERDSNMLNYEQYF
d_call: TRBD2; j_call: TRBJ2-7; clone_size: .; v_call: TRBV20-1; cdr3_nt: TGCAGTGCTAGAGTACGGGAGGGCTCCTACGAGCAGTACTTC; cdr3_aa: CSARVREGSYEQYF
d_call: TRBD2; j_call: TRBJ2-7; clone_size: few; v_call: TRBV10-3; cdr3_nt: TGTGCCATCAGGGGATCCGGGACTAGCGGCTACGAGCAGTACTTC; cdr3_aa: CAIRGSGTSGYEQYF
d_call: TRBD2; j_call: TRBJ2-1; clone_size: few; v_call: TRBV6-2/TRBV6-3; cdr3_nt: TGTGCCAGCAGTAAACGGGGACTAGCCGTCAATGAGCAGTTCTTC; cdr3_aa: CASSKRGLAVNEQFF
d_call: .; j_call: TRBJ1-2; clone_size: few; v_call: TRBV12-3/TRBV12-4; cdr3_nt: TGTGCCAGCAGTCGGACGACGTTAACTAACTATGGCTACACCTTC; cdr3_aa: CASSRTTLTNYGYTF
d_call: TRBD2; j_call: TRBJ2-2; clone_size: .; v_call: TRBV6-2/TRBV6-3; cdr3_nt: TGTGCCAGCAGTCAGGGACTAGCGGGAGCGTCGTTGGGCTACGCCGGGGAGCTGTTTTTT; cdr3_aa: CASSQGLAGASLGYAGELFF
d_call: .; j_call: TRBJ2-1; clone_size: few; v_call: TRBV15; cdr3_nt: TGTGCCACCAGACCGGGACCCTTACTCAATGAGCAGTTCTTC; cdr3_aa: CATRPGPLLNEQFF
d_call: TRBD1; j_call: TRBJ1-6; clone_size: .; v_call: TRBV12-3/TRBV12-4; cdr3_nt: TGTGCCAGCAGTCTAACAGGGGTACCTAATTCACCCCTCCACTTT; cdr3_aa: CASSLTGVPNSPLHF
d_call: TRBD2; j_call: TRBJ2-7; clone_size: few; v_call: TRBV5-1; cdr3_nt: TGCGCCAGCAGCTTAAGGACTAGCGGTTTCTACGAGCAGTACTTC; cdr3_aa: CASSLRTSGFYEQYF
d_call: .; j_call: TRBJ1-2; clone_size: few; v_call: TRBV7-9; cdr3_nt: TGTGCCAGCAGCTTAAGTGGGGCCTCCGGACCTAACTATGGCTACACCTTC; cdr3_aa: CASSLSGASGPNYGYTF
d_call: .; j_call: TRBJ2-5; clone_size: .; v_call: TRBV28; cdr3_nt: TGTGCCAGCAGTCTAACGATCGAGACCCAGTACTTC; cdr3_aa: CASSLTIETQYF
d_call: TRBD1; j_call: TRBJ2-3; clone_size: few; v_call: TRBV9; cdr3_nt: TGTGCCAGCAGCGTTTCCGGGACAGGGGGCGCGGATACGCAGTATTTT; cdr3_aa: CASSVSGTGGADTQYF
d_call: TRBD1; j_call: TRBJ2-5; clone_size: .; v_call: TRBV2; cdr3_nt: TGTGCCAGCAGTGGGGGACAGGGGCTCCAAGAGACCCAGTACTTC; cdr3_aa: CASSGGQGLQETQYF
d_call: .; j_call: TRBJ2-3; clone_size: .; v_call: TRBV9; cdr3_nt: TGTGCCAGCAGCGCTGGAGCCTTACGAATCACAGATACGCAGTATTTT; cdr3_aa: CASSAGALRITDTQYF